This TCR beta chain derives from a study of OX40 agonist ivuxolimab in advanced cancers. This clone occurred once. This table comes from immunoSEQ multiplex PCR, and its TCRdb copy is limited to in-frame clones, with some not included. The sample consists of more than 45,000 clones, 80% to 90% of them appearing once. The sequence derives from an adult with an advanced solid tumor such as melanoma, head and neck, liver or kidney cancer. The sample was CD4+ or CD8+ T cells sorted from blood, taken in a trial of the OX40 agonist ivuxolimab.

The CDR3 protein is CASSLASGMNTEAFF. The DNA for the CDR3 is TGCGCCAGCAGCTTGGCCTCGGGAATGAACACTGAAGCTTTCTTT. V gene TRBV5-1 combines with J gene TRBJ1-1; the D is unclear. The germline CDR1 and CDR2 sequences are SGHRS and YFSETQ. The CDR3 covers 15 residues. V lost 0 bases and J lost 0, with 9 bases in between.